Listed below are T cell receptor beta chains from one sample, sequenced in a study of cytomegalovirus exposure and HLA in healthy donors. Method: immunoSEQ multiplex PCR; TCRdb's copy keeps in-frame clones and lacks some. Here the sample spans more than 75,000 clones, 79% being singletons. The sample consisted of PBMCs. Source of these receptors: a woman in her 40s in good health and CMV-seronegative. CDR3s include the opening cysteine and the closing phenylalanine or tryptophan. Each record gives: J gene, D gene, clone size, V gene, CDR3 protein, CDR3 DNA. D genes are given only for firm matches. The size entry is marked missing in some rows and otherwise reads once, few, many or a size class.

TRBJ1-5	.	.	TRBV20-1	CSAGGNQPQNF	TGCAGTGCAGGCGGCAATCAGCCCCAGAATTTT
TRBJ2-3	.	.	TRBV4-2	CASSQDPPGHNTDTQYF	TGTGCCAGCAGCCAAGATCCCCCGGGACACAACACAGATACGCAGTATTTT
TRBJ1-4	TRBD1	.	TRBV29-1	CSVEDPTGVGEKLFF	TGCAGCGTTGAAGACCCGACAGGGGTAGGCGAAAAACTGTTTTTT
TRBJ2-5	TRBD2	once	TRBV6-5	CASRSGLAGQETQYF	TGTGCCAGCAGGTCGGGACTAGCGGGGCAAGAGACCCAGTACTTC
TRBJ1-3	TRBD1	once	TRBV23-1	CASSRLDTGGDNGNTIYF	TGCGCCAGCAGCCGACTAGACACAGGGGGCGATAATGGAAACACCATATATTTT
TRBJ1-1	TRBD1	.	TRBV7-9	CASSLGQGGVTEAFF	TGTGCCAGCAGCTTAGGGCAGGGGGGTGTGACTGAAGCTTTCTTT
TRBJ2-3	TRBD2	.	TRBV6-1	CASSEAGTISTDTQYF	TGTGCCAGCAGTGAAGCCGGGACTATAAGCACAGATACGCAGTATTTT
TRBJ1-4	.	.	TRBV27	CASSSGGTGEKLFF	TGTGCCAGCAGTTCCGGGGGGACGGGTGAAAAACTGTTTTTT
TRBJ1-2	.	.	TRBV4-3	CASSKERWGEGYGYTF	TGCGCCAGCAGCAAAGAAAGGTGGGGCGAAGGGTATGGCTACACCTTC
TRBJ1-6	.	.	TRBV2	CASTGEVGSPLNF	TGTGCCAGCACAGGGGAAGTGGGTTCACCCCTCAACTTT
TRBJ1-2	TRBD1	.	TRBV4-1	CASSRQGPYGYTF	TGCGCCAGCAGCCGACAGGGACCTTATGGCTACACCTTC
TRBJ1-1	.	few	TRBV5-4	CASSPGGARVMNTEAFF	TGTGCCAGCAGCCCGGGTGGGGCCCGAGTCATGAACACTGAAGCTTTCTTT